This T cell receptor delta chain was captured in a study of gamma-delta T cells after stem cell transplantation. Germline CDR1 reads TSWWSYY; CDR2 reads QGS. The CDR3 contains 20 residues. TCRdb re-called clones from the RT-PCR reads using CATT. The sample has approximately 1,300 delta-chain clones; approximately 2.4% are singletons. On this clone: The protein in TCRdb stems from a much larger clone and differs at residue 15 from this DNA's translation, likely a read error; here the protein is translated from the DNA.

This sequence joins TRDV1 and TRDJ3, with a weak D call TRDD3 (5 bases). This TCR derives from a human donor. It is not recorded whose cells these are; they may come from a transplant donor. The specimen was gamma-delta T cells. The CDR3 sequence: CALSSGFGTHYPWDARQMFF. CDR3 DNA: TGTGCTCTGAGTAGCGGCTTTGGCACCCACTACCCCTGGGACGCCCGACAGATGTTTTTC.